This record covers a single TCR beta chain. A much bigger clone sits one base away, suggesting this may be a read error. Germline V gene data show CDR1 as SGHTA and CDR2 as FQGNSA. CDR3 size: 13 residues. The data belong to a study of read filtering for tumor transcriptome and immune sequencing. Study-level information: Transcriptome libraries were built from DNase-treated RNA.

Sampling of bone marrow took place during active disease in every patient. This library used roughly 400 ng RNA and molecular barcoded adaptors spanning alpha/delta and beta/gamma chains. Each CDR3 protein is one row after TCRdb ran MiXCR on the reads. The sample contains around 140,000 distinct CDR3 sequences, over 10% of which appear only once. The V and J genes are TRBV7-2 and TRBJ2-2; maybe TRBD1 (6 bases). The sequenced material came from a population of CD138-negative cells sorted from bone marrow. This sequence originates from a donor aged 40 or older with multiple myeloma. The CDR3 is CVSSLGQYGELFF. CDR3 DNA sequence: TGTGTCAGCAGCTTAGGACAGTACGGGGAGCTGTTTTTT.